This T cell receptor (beta chain) was captured by sequencing in a study of T cells after yellow fever vaccination. Study summary: Low-cell-number fractions underwent preparation using SMART-Seq v4 Ultra Low Input. Findings and limits, study-wide: Abundant clonotypes from the bulk population could contaminate FACS-sorted repertoires. The secondary T-cell response peaked on day 5, not day 15, but was weaker.

The sample holds many counts of this clonotype. Its antigen is as yet unknown. J was trimmed by 3 bases and V by 5 bases; bases with no gene match: 5. This CDR3 comprises 15 residues. Template switching by 5'RACE produced TCR cDNA, adding a universal primer site and UMIs. MiXCR, applied by TCRdb to the 5' RACE reads, yields one record per CDR3 protein. This sample has some 110,000 distinct CDR3 sequences; around 8% occur once, and the top ten carry roughly 23%. This clonotype originated in a young man who received the YFV17D yellow fever vaccine. The sample in question was CD8+ T cells sorted from PBMCs, obtained 45 days after the yellow fever booster vaccination. V is TRBV12-3 or TRBV12-4 and J is TRBJ2-1; 9 nucleotides line up with TRBD2. The CDR3 DNA sequence: TGTGCCAGCAGTATGGAGCGGGGGGTCTACAATGAGCAGTTCTTC. Its translation is CASSMERGVYNEQFF.